A selection of T cell receptor beta chains follows, all from one sample in a study of PD-L1 blockade in urothelial cancer. Measured with immunoSEQ multiplex PCR; TCRdb has only the in-frame clones, and not every one. The data show roughly 21,000 clones, 90% seen once. The starting material was PBMCs, obtained around atezolizumab (anti-PD-L1) treatment. The receptors come from a woman aged 55 to 70 with urothelial cancer. Each CDR3 is given with its conserved first and last residue.

TRBV11-2 14 CASSLEGAGETQYF
TRBV13 14 CASSSPFQGSGQYF
TRBV9 15 CASSKGLAGGGEQFF
TRBV7-9 16 CASSRTSGLAKNIQYF
TRBV25-1 10 CASSDSEAFF
TRBV6-5 15 CASSRSDRARNTIYF
TRBV5-1 13 CASSLGQSYGYTF
TRBV6-1 15 CASRRSRDSYNEQFF
TRBV7-2 16 CASSLVAVRGYNEQFF
TRBV6-6 15 CASSYSRVLGTEAFF
TRBV28 16 CASRERRYDGSYGYTF
TRBV4-1 17 CASSQDYGTERGEKLFF
TRBV27 17 CASSRATGISGANVLTF
TRBV7-9 14 CASSFNPRTYEQYF
TRBV19 15 CASSIVGVMNTEAFF
TRBV7-6 13 CASRSGTGHEQYF
TRBV10-3 15 CAISEGTGGFPEAFF
TRBV11-3 15 CASSQDRSPYNEQFF
TRBV25-1 16 CASSDPSGRRSNEQFF
TRBV28 13 CASDSQVSYEQYF
TRBV28 16 CASSSPQFDRVHGYTF
TRBV10-3 15 CAISAGQGRRNEQYF
TRBV27 14 CASSSSRRGSEQYF
TRBV4-2 14 CASSQDSGRETQYF
TRBV5-1 16 CASSFDGFTGTGELFF
TRBV9 14 CASSARQGLNTQYF
TRBV30 16 CAWSDAQASRPYEQYF
TRBV6-1 14 CATSTSGRSGEQYF
TRBV5-1 15 CASSSTGGGNQPQHF
TRBV28 15 CASMKGGTSSYEQYF
TRBV6-1 13 CASSEREGDGYTF
TRBV4-1 15 CASSRTPPQGGTQYF
TRBV6-5 14 CASSPLPGRNGYTF
TRBV18 15 CASSQDRGHFTEAFF
TRBV6-1 15 CASSGQGGTNQPQHF
TRBV19 12 CASKQEIYGYTF
TRBV13 16 CASSFRLAGAGDEQYF
TRBV7-2 11 CASSFREKLFF
TRBV30 13 CAWSPIPRETQYF
TRBV28 15 CASSSGTGANQPQHF
TRBV27 13 CASSFDRGYEQYF
TRBV18 16 CASSPPSGGRYYEQYF
TRBV28 13 CASRTFSNQPQHF
TRBV28 16 CASSFTDSAGYQPQHF
TRBV11-2 15 CASSDLSGGNQPQHF
TRBV4-3 17 CASSHDHTGGWGTEAFF
TRBV7-9 17 CASSRVSAQGGGNTIYF
TRBV5-4 16 CASSLGNWGGQETQYF
TRBV28 15 CASRSWGGGQETQYF
TRBV7-3 15 CASSRTGGSNTEAFF
TRBV2 15 CASSVLAPSTDTQYF
TRBV2 14 CASRGRVSTDTQYF
TRBV6-6 15 CASRPQDRVNYGYTF
TRBV14 14 CASSQDYRERGYTF
TRBV6-1 16 CASSEGPGTGYQPQHF
TRBV30 15 CAWSRLAGATDTQYF
TRBV28 13 CASSLGSTYEQYF
TRBV5-1 14 CASSLNRGNTEAFF